The clone carrying this TCR beta chain was counted ten times or more. Antigen: not known. The data stem from a study of CD8+CD57+ T cells in acquired aplastic anemia. At the level of the study: Sorted CD4+ and CD8+ cells gave an average of approximately 3 ug of DNA.

Researchers used genomic DNA as the template to profile TCR beta VDJ and CDR3. One entry per CDR3 protein, called by TCRdb with MiXCR from the reads. The table lists 150,000 to 200,000 distinct CDR3 sequences, around 65% of them singletons. Germline V CDR1 and CDR2: LNHDA, SQIVND (reference sequence). The CDR3 runs to 13 residues. The V and J ends lost 8 bases and 3 bases, in that order; junction bases with no gene match: 4. General study findings and limits: Between the patient and control groups, CD8+ Simpson's diversity did not differ significantly. Patients had about 31 CD8+ CDR3 sequences in common with controls (the shared set).

V and J are TRBV19 and TRBJ1-2, with 9 bases identical to TRBD1. The clonotype originates from a human donor with severe aplastic anemia or a healthy control (not recorded which). The sequencing sample was made of sorted CD4+, CD8+, or CD8+CD57+ T cells (not recorded which) from PBMCs. In DNA form, the CDR3 reads TGTGCCAGTTGGGACAGGGTCCACTATGGCTACACCTTC. Translating it yields CASWDRVHYGYTF.